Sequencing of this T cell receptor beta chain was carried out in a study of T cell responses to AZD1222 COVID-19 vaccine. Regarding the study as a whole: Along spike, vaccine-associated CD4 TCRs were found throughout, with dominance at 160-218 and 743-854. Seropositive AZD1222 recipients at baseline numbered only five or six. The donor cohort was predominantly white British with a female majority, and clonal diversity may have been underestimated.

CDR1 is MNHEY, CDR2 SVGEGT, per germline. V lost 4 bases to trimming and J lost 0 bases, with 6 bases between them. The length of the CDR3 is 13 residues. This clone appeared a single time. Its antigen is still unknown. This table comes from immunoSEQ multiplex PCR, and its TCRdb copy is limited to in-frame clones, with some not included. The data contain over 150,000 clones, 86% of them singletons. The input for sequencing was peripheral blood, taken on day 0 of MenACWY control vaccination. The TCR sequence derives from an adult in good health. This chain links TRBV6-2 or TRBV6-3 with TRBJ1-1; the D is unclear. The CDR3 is CASSWQLNTEAFF. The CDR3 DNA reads TGTGCCAGCAGTTGGCAACTGAACACTGAAGCTTTCTTT.